These 11 T cell receptor beta chains were all obtained from the same sample, sequenced in a study of cytomegalovirus exposure and HLA in healthy donors. Using immunoSEQ multiplex PCR, the repertoire was profiled, and TCRdb retains in-frame clones only, with some absent. The sample lists roughly 100,000 clones, around 84% occurring once. Sequencing was carried out using PBMCs. The origin of the receptors is a man aged 18 to 35 in good health and CMV-seropositive.

The CDR3: CASSWRGHSVEETQYF. The CDR3, as DNA: TGTGCCAGCAGCTGGAGGGGCCATAGCGTAGAAGAGACCCAGTACTTC. V and J are TRBV5-6 and TRBJ2-5; D perhaps matches TRBD2 (6 bases). CDR1 is SGHDT, CDR2 YYEEEE, per germline. Trimming left V 3 bases short and J 3 bases short, with 18 bases between. The CDR3 covers 16 residues. The variable domain in full, completed from reference TRBV5-6 and TRBJ2-5, reads DAGVTQSPTHLIKTRGQQVTLRCSPKSGHDTVSWYQQALGQGPQFIFQYYEEEERQRGNFPDRFSGHQFPNYSSELNVNALLLGDSALYLCASSWRGHSVEETQYFGPGTRLLVL.

This clone was seen just once. The J gene is TRBJ2-2, the V gene TRBV28, with TRBD1 matching 7 bases. Germline V gene data show CDR1 as MDHEN and CDR2 as SYDVKM. The CDR3 is 15 amino acids. The V and J ends lost 5 bases and 3 bases, in that order; junction bases with no gene match: 6. CDR3 protein: CASSTTGAHTGELFF. The CDR3 DNA is TGTGCCAGCAGTACTACAGGGGCGCACACCGGGGAGCTGTTTTTT.

This chain connects TRBV29-1 to TRBJ2-7; 7 positions agree with TRBD1. The germline V gene encodes CDR1 SQVTM and CDR2 ANQGSEA. Germline trimming cut 1 base from V and 0 bases from J; bases unmatched to any gene: 6. CDR3 size: 15 residues. CDR3 DNA sequence: TGCAGCGTTGAAGCGGAGTCAGGGGGCTCCTACGAGCAGTACTTC. Residues: CSVEAESGGSYEQYF.

This clone has a handful of counts. The same CDR3 can be traced to other DNA sequences in this sample. The chain couples TRBV6-5 to TRBJ2-7, with 10 bases lining up with TRBD1. Germline V gene sequence: CDR1 MNHEY, CDR2 SVGAGI. V lost 6 bases to trimming and J lost 5 bases; unmatched junction nucleotides: 4. This CDR3 comprises 13 residues. The CDR3, as DNA: TGTGCCAGCAGCAGGGACAGGGGCCACGAGCAGTACTTC. It translates to CASSRDRGHEQYF.

In regard to this clone: Other DNA sequences in this specimen translate into the identical CDR3. The chain is built from TRBV6-5 and TRBJ2-1, with 11 bases fitting TRBD2. The V gene's germline CDR1 is MNHEY and CDR2 SVGAGI. The CDR3 runs to 13 residues. Trimming removed 8 bases from V and 6 bases from J; junction bases left unmatched: 3. CDR3 DNA sequence: TGTGCCAGCTCCGGGACTAGCGGCAATGAGCAGTTCTTC. This translates into CASSGTSGNEQFF.

This clone appeared a single time. The genes are TRBV4-1 and TRBJ1-1; TRBD1 matches 7 bases. The ends lost 0 bases at V and 4 bases at J; junction bases unmatched: 5. Looked up from germline, CDR1 is MGHRA and CDR2 is YSYEKL. The CDR3 totals 15 residues. CDR3 residues: CASSQDDRESTEAFF. The CDR3 nucleotides are TGCGCCAGCAGCCAAGATGACAGGGAGAGCACTGAAGCTTTCTTT.

The chain uses TRBV2 and TRBJ2-7, with TRBD1 matching over 8 bases. The CDR3 spans 13 residues. V gave up 4 bases and J gave up 6 bases; unmatched junction bases: 5. Germline assignment: CDR1 SNHLY and CDR2 FYNNEI. The CDR3 protein is CASSVQGAGEQYV. Here the CDR3 DNA reads TGTGCCAGCAGTGTCCAGGGGGCAGGCGAGCAGTACGTC.

This clone was seen just once. This chain connects TRBV28 to TRBJ1-3; no clear D. CDR1 is MDHEN and CDR2 is SYDVKM in the germline V gene. The CDR3 runs to 13 residues. V lost 2 bases, J lost 10 bases, and 12 bases lay in between. CDR3 sequence (DNA): TGTGCCAGCAGTTTACTGGCCGGGAGTACCATATATTTT. Its translation: CASSLLAGSTIYF.

This clone has a handful of counts. The genes are TRBV28 and TRBJ1-4; D gene ambiguous. CDR1 and CDR2 (germline): MDHEN, SYDVKM. Trimming pared 6 bases from V and 2 bases from J, leaving 10 bases between. CDR3 length: 14 amino acids. CDR3 loop: CASRPHGTNEKLFF. DNA of the CDR3: TGTGCCAGCAGACCGCACGGGACTAATGAAAAACTGTTTTTT.

The CDR3, as DNA: TGTGCCAGCAGCCAAGATGGGGACAACTCTGGGGCCAACGTCCTGACTTTC. Residues: CASSQDGDNSGANVLTF. The rearrangement joins TRBV4-2 to TRBJ2-6, with D perhaps TRBD1 (6 bases). The CDR3 runs 17 residues. Germline CDR1 and CDR2: LGHNA and YNFKEQ. V was shortened by 0 bases and J by 0 bases, with 9 bases between the two germline ends.

J is TRBJ2-2 and V is TRBV11-3; TRBD2 agrees at 7 bases. Germline V gene lookup returns CDR1 SGHNT and CDR2 YENEEA. The CDR3 is 15 amino acids. V was pared by 1 base and J by 2 bases, with 1 base of the junction left unmatched. CDR3 bases: TGTGCCAGCAGCTTAGGACTAGCAAACACCGGGGAGCTGTTTTTT. Translating gives CASSLGLANTGELFF. The full variable domain, its missing parts supplied by reference TRBV11-3 and TRBJ2-2, is EAGVVQSPRYKIIEKKQPVAFWCNPISGHNTLYWYLQNLGQGPELLIRYENEEAVDDSQLPKDRFSAERLKGVDSTLKIQPAELGDSAVYLCASSLGLANTGELFFGEGSRLTVL.